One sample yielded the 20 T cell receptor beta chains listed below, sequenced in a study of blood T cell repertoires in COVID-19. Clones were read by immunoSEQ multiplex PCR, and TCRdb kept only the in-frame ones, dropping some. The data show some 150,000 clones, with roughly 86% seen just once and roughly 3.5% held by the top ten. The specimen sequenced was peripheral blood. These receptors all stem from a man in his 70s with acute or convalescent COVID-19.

CDR3 nucleotides: TGCGCCAGCAGTGAAACACTAGCGGGGGTCGGGACAGATACGCAGTATTTT. Amino acids: CASSETLAGVGTDTQYF. This chain links TRBV10-2 with TRBJ2-3; TRBD2 matches at 11 bases. The germline V gene encodes CDR1 WSHSY and CDR2 SAAADI. The CDR3 loop spans 17 amino acids. V trimming: 3 bases; J trimming: 3 bases; junction bases outside the gene matches: 8.

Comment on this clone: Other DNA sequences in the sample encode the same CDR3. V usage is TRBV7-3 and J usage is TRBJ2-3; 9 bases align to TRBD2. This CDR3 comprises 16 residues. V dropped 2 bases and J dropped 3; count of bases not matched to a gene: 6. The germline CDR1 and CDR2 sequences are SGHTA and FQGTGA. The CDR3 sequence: CASSLSASGRTDTQYF. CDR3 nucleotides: TGTGCCAGCAGCTTATCGGCCAGCGGGAGGACAGATACGCAGTATTTT.

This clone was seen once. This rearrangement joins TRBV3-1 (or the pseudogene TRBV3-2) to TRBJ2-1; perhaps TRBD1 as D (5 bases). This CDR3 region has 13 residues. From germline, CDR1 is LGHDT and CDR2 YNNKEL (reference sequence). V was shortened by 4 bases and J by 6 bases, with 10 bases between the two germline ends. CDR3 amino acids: CASSLSRGNEQFF. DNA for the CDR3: TGTGCCAGCAGCCTCAGTAGGGGCAATGAGCAGTTCTTC.

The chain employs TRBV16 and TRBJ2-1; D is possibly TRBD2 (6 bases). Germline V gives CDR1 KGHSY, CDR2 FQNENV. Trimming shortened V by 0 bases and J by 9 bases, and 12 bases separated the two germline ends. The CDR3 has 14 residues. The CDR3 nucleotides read TGTGCCAGCAGCCAATCCCGGGGGATTAGTGAGCAGTTCTTC. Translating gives CASSQSRGISEQFF.

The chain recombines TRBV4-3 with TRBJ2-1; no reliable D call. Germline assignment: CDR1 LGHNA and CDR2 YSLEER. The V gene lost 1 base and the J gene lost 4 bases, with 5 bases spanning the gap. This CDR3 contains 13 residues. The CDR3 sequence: CASSQGLYNEQFF. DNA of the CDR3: TGCGCCAGCAGCCAAGGACTTTACAATGAGCAGTTCTTC.

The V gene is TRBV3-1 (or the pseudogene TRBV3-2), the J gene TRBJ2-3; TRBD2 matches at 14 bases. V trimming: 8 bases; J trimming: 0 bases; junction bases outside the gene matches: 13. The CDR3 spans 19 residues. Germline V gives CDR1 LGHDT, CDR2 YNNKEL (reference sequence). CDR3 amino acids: CASGKWGTSGRLSTDTQYF. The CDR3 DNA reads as TGTGCCAGCGGAAAATGGGGGACTAGCGGGAGATTGAGCACAGATACGCAGTATTTT.

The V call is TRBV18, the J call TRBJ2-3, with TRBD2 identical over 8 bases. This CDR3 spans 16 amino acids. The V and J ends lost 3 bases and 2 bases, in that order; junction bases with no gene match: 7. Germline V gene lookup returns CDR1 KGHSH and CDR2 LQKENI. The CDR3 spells CASSPGAGGTTDTQYF. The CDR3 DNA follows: TGTGCCAGCTCACCGGGGGCGGGAGGAACCACAGATACGCAGTATTTT.

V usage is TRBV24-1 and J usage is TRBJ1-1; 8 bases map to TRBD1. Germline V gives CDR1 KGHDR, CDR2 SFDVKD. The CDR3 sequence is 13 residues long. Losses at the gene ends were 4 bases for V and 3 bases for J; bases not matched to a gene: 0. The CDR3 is CATSEQGDTEAFF. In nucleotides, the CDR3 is TGTGCCACCAGTGAACAGGGGGACACTGAAGCTTTCTTT.

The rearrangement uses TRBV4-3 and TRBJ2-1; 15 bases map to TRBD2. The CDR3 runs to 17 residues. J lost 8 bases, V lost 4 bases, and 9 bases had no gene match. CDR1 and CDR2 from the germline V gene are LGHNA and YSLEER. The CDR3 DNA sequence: TGCGCCAGCAGCCCATCCCGGACTAGCGGGGGGGCGGATGAGCAGTTCTTC. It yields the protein CASSPSRTSGGADEQFF.

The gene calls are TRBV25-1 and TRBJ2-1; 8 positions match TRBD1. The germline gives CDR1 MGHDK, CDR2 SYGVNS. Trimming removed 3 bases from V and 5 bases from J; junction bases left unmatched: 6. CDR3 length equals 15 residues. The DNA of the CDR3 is TGTGCCAGCAGTGATCCCGGGACAGGCGACAATGAGCAGTTCTTC. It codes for CASSDPGTGDNEQFF.

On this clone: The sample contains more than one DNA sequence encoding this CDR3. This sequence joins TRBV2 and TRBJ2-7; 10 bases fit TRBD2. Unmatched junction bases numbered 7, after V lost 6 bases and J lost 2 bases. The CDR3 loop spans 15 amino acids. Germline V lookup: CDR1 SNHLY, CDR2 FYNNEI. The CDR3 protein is CASSETSGPTYEQYF. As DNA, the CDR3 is TGTGCCAGCAGCGAGACTAGCGGGCCGACCTACGAGCAGTACTTC. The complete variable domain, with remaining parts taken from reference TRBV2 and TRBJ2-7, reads EPEVTQTPSHQVTQMGQEVILRCVPISNHLYFYWYRQILGQKVEFLVSFYNNEISEKSEIFDDQFSVERPDGSNFTLKIRSTKLEDSAMYFCASSETSGPTYEQYFGPGTRLTVT.

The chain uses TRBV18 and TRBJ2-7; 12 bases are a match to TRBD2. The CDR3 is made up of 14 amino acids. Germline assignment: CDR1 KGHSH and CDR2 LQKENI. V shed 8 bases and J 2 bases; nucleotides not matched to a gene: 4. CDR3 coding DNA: TGTGCCAGCCAAAGGACTAGCGGGACCTACGAGCAGTACTTC. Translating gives CASQRTSGTYEQYF.

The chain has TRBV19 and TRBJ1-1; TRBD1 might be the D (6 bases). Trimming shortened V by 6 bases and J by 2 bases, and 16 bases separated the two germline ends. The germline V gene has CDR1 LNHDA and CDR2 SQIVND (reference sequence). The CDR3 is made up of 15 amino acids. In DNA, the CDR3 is TGTGCCAGTAGCAGGGGACGATCGGGAAACACTGAAGCTTTCTTT. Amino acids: CASSRGRSGNTEAFF.

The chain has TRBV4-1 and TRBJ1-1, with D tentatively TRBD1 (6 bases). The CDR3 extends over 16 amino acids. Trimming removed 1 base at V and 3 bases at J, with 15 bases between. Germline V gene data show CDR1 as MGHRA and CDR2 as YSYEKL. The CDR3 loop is CASSQGFVQGYTEAFF. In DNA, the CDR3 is TGCGCCAGCAGCCAAGGATTTGTACAGGGTTACACTGAAGCTTTCTTT.

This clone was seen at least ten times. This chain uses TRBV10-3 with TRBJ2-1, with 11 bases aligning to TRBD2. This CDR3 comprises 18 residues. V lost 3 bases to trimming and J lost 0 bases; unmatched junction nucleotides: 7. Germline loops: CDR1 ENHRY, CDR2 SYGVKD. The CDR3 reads CAISEPSGGIYSYNEQFF. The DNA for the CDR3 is TGTGCCATCAGTGAACCTAGCGGGGGGATTTACTCCTACAATGAGCAGTTCTTC.

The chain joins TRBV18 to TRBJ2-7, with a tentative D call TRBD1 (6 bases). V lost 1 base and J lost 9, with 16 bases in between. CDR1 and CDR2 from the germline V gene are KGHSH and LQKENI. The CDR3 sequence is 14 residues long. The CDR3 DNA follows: TGTGCCAGCTCACCACAAAGCCACCGGGACACGCAGTACTTC. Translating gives CASSPQSHRDTQYF. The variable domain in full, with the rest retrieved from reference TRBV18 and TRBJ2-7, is NAGVMQNPRHLVRRRGQEARLRCSPMKGHSHVYWYRQLPEEGLKFMVYLQKENIIDESGMPKERFSAEFPKEGPSILRIQQVVRGDSAAYFCASSPQSHRDTQYFGPGTRLTVT.

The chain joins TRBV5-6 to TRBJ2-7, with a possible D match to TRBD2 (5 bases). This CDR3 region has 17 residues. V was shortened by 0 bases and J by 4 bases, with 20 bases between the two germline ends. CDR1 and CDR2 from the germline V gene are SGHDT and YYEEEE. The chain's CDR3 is CASSLDVGSARFYEQYF. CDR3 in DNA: TGTGCCAGCAGCTTGGACGTAGGTAGCGCGCGTTTTTACGAGCAGTACTTC.

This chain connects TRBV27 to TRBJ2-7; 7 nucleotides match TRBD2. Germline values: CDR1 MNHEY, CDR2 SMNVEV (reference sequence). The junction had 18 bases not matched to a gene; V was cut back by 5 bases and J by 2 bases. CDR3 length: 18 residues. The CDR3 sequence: CASSHDPGVAGRTYEQYF. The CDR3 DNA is TGTGCCAGCAGTCACGACCCCGGGGTAGCGGGCCGGACCTACGAGCAGTACTTC.

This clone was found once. CDR3 sequence reads: CASSRDSVETQYF. DNA for the CDR3: TGTGCCAGCAGCAGGGACAGTGTAGAGACCCAGTACTTC. The gene calls are TRBV5-4 and TRBJ2-5, with 7 positions matching TRBD1. CDR1 is SGHNT and CDR2 is YYREEE in the germline V gene (reference sequence). With 4 bases clipped from V and 4 bases from J, the junction kept 4 bases outside the gene matches. The CDR3 spans 13 residues.

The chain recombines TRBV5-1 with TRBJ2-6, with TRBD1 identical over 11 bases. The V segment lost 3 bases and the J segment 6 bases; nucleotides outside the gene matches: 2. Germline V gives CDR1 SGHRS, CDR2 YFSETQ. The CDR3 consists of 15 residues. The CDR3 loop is CASSSGQGAANVLTF. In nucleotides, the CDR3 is TGCGCCAGCAGCTCCGGACAGGGGGCGGCCAACGTCCTGACTTTC.